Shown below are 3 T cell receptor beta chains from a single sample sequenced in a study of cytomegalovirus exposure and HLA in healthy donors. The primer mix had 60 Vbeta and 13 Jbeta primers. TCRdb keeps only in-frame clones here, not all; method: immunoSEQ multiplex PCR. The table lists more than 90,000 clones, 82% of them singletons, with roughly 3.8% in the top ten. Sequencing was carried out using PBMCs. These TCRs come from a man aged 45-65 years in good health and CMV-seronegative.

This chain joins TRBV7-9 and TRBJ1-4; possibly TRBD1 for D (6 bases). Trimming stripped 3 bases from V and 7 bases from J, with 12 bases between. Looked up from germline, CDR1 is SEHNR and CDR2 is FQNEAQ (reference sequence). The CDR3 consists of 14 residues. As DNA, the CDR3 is TGTGCCAGCAGCTTGCAGGGGACGGGTGAAAAACTGTTTTTT. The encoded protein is CASSLQGTGEKLFF.

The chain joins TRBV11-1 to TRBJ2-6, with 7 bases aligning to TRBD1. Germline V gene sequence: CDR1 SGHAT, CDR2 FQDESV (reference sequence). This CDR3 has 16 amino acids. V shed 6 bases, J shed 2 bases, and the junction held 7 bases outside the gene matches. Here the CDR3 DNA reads TGTGCCAGCAGGTCAACAGGGGTAACTGGGGCCAACGTCCTGACTTTC. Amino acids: CASRSTGVTGANVLTF. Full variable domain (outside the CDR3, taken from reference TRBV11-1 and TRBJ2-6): EAEVAQSPRYKITEKSQAVAFWCDPISGHATLYWYRQILGQGPELLVQFQDESVVDDSQLPKDRFSAERLKGVDSTLKIQPAELGDSAMYLCASRSTGVTGANVLTFGAGSRLTVL.

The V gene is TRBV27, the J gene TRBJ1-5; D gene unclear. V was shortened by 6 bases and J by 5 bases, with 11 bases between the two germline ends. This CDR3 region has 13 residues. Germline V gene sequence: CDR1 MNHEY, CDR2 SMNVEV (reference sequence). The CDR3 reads CASSLGLDQPQHF. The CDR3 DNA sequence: TGTGCCAGCAGCTTAGGGCTTGATCAGCCCCAGCATTTT.